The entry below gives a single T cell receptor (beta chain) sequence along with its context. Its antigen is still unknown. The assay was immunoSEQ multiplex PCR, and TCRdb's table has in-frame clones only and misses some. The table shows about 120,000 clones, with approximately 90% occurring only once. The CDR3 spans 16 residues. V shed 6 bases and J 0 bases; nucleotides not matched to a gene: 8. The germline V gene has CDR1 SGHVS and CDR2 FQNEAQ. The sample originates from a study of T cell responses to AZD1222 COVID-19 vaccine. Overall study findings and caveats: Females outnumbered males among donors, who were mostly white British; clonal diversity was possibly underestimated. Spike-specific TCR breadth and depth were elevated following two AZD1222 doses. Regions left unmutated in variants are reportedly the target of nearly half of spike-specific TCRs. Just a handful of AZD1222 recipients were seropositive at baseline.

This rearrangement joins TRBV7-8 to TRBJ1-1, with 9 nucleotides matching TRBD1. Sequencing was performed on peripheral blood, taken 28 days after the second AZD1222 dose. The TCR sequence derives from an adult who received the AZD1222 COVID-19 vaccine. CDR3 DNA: TGTGCCAGCAGGTCTTACAGGGGGCACATGAACACTGAAGCTTTCTTT. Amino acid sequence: CASRSYRGHMNTEAFF.